The 2 T cell receptor beta chains listed next were all sequenced from one sample in a study of pediatric ulcerative colitis. Assay: immunoSEQ multiplex PCR; the TCRdb copy retains only in-frame clones and omits some. The sample has around 30,000 clones, roughly 86% seen once. The sample was blood. The receptors come from a boy aged 5-17 years with severe ulcerative colitis.

J is TRBJ2-7 and V is TRBV12-5; TRBD1 aligns across 8 bases. The CDR3 is 13 residues long. Germline values: CDR1 LGHNT, CDR2 FRNRAP. V gave up 7 bases and J gave up 6 bases; unmatched junction bases: 8. The CDR3 is CASAYGQGGEQYF. The CDR3 nucleotides are TGTGCTAGTGCCTACGGACAGGGAGGCGAGCAGTACTTC.

The chain employs TRBV15 and TRBJ1-4, with TRBD1 identical over 9 bases. The trim removed 11 bases at V and 5 bases at J, leaving 12 bases unmatched. This CDR3 region has 15 residues. Germline V lookup: CDR1 LNHNV, CDR2 YYDKDF (reference sequence). The CDR3 bases are TGTGCCTCTACGCAGGGGACAGGGCACAATGAAAAACTGTTTTTT. It codes for CASTQGTGHNEKLFF.